The 3 T cell receptor beta chains below were found in one sample sequenced in a study of control samples from healthy donors and cancer patients. Profiled with immunoSEQ multiplex PCR; TCRdb holds only in-frame clones, not every one. The sample lists roughly 43,000 clones; about 89% were seen once. The material sequenced was PBMCs. The receptors were gathered from a woman aged 60 to 75 with lung cancer.

The chain joins TRBV5-5 to TRBJ2-1; TRBD1 agrees at 9 bases. The CDR3 sequence is 15 residues long. Germline-derived CDR1 and CDR2 are SGHKS and YYEKEE (reference sequence). The J segment lost 7 bases and the V segment lost 0 bases, leaving 5 bases of the junction unmatched. The CDR3 protein is CASSLGTGEGNEQFF. The CDR3 DNA reads as TGTGCCAGCAGCTTGGGGACAGGGGAAGGAAATGAGCAGTTCTTC.

This chain uses TRBV12-3 or TRBV12-4 with TRBJ2-2; 7 positions agree with TRBD2. The trim removed 6 bases at V and 6 bases at J, leaving 4 bases unmatched. The CDR3 length is 13 residues. CDR3 in DNA: TGTGCCAGCAGGGTCGCGGGGGCCGGGGAGCTGTTTTTT. Amino acid sequence: CASRVAGAGELFF.

The rearrangement joins TRBV30 to TRBJ1-3; D gene uncertain. The CDR3 spans 15 residues. Germline CDR1 is GTSNPN and CDR2 is SVGIG (reference sequence). V lost 3 bases and J 4 bases, leaving 16 bases between the germline ends. Here the CDR3 DNA reads TGTGCCTGGAGCCGATCGGGGATGATAGGAAACACCATATATTTT. Translated, it gives CAWSRSGMIGNTIYF.